Presented here are 12 T cell receptor beta chains from one specimen sequenced in a study of identical twins (dated by TCRdb to the mid-2010s). Library prep was done by 5' RACE. Sequencing was carried out with an Illumina HiSeq 2000. TCRdb cleaned the public reads at Q25 with fastp, built clones with MiXCR and kept in-frame beta chains. Here each entry gathers all rows of one CDR3 protein and keeps the most common genes and DNA. The sample contains approximately 220,000 distinct CDR3 sequences, around 6.8% of them found a single time. The ten largest clones take up 1.5% to 2.5% of the sample. Another study also made use of these data, one on yellow fever vaccine responses in identical twins.

The sample was memory (CD45RO+) T cells sorted from blood. The cell subset or site label on this specimen signifies: CD45RO+ enriched T cells. These receptors came from a woman aged 18-29 years in good health.

The sample holds many counts of this clonotype. The chain links TRBV5-1 to TRBJ2-7; 7 positions agree with TRBD2. J gave up 2 bases and V 4 bases, and 9 bases lay outside the gene matches. Germline CDR1 reads SGHRS; CDR2 reads YFSETQ. The CDR3 spans 15 residues. CDR3 loop: CASSPIGLGTYEQYF. For the CDR3, the DNA is TGCGCCAGCAGCCCAATCGGACTAGGTACCTACGAGCAGTACTTC.

This clonotype was counted only a few times. The chain links TRBV20-1 to TRBJ2-1; D is unresolved. The length of the CDR3 is 14 residues. Germline CDR1 is DFQATT and CDR2 is SNEGSKA (reference sequence). V dropped 0 bases and J dropped 2 bases, with 8 bases sitting between them. The CDR3, as DNA: TGCAGTGCTAGAGATGGCCTTACCTACAATGAGCAGTTCTTC. Translating gives CSARDGLTYNEQFF.

This clonotype was seen only a few times. The chain recombines TRBV20-1 with TRBJ2-7; D ambiguous. V dropped 6 bases and J dropped 6 bases, with 15 bases sitting between them. The CDR3 is made up of 12 amino acids. The germline gives CDR1 DFQATT, CDR2 SNEGSKA (reference sequence). CDR3 coding DNA: TGCAGTGCCGCCCTTAGTCACACCGAGCAGTACTTC. Translation gives CSAALSHTEQYF.

This clonotype was observed a few times. The chain is built from TRBV5-1 and TRBJ2-5, with 10 bases identical to TRBD2. Trimming took 0 bases from V and 5 from J; bases not matched to a gene: 7. Germline lookup yields CDR1 SGHRS and CDR2 YFSETQ. This CDR3 comprises 16 residues. This CDR3 reads CASSLGILAGAETQYF. CDR3 in DNA: TGCGCCAGCAGCTTGGGGATCCTAGCGGGAGCGGAGACCCAGTACTTC.

This chain links TRBV19 with TRBJ2-1; D gene uncertain. In germline, CDR1 is LNHDA, CDR2 SQIVND (reference sequence). The CDR3 runs 15 residues. Trimming cost V 3 bases and J 7 bases, with 16 bases left between them. The CDR3 reads CASSIPLTAPNEQFF. The CDR3 DNA reads TGTGCCAGTAGTATCCCCCTTACCGCCCCTAATGAGCAGTTCTTC.

In this sample, this clonotype turned up a few times. The chain carries TRBV6-2 or TRBV6-3 and TRBJ2-2; TRBD2 agrees at 8 bases. Germline V gene lookup returns CDR1 MNHEY and CDR2 SVGEGT. Trimming removed 11 bases from V and 4 bases from J; junction bases left unmatched: 9. The CDR3 length is 14 residues. The CDR3 sequence is CAHRAGAFTGELFF. CDR3 nucleotide sequence: TGTGCCCACCGAGCGGGGGCGTTCACCGGGGAGCTGTTTTTT.

This chain joins TRBV5-4 and TRBJ2-2, with D possibly matching TRBD2 (5 bases). V was shortened by 4 bases and J by 6 bases, with 10 bases between the two germline ends. The CDR3 has 13 residues. Germline CDR1 reads SGHNT; CDR2 reads YYREEE (reference sequence). The CDR3 reads CASSPLDSGELFF. DNA of the CDR3: TGTGCCAGCAGCCCCCTGGACTCCGGGGAGCTGTTTTTT.

This clonotype has at least ten counts. V is TRBV20-1 and J is TRBJ2-7; D remains unclear. Germline V gene lookup returns CDR1 DFQATT and CDR2 SNEGSKA (reference sequence). The length of the CDR3 is 13 residues. Trimming shortened V by 0 bases and J by 4 bases, and 10 bases separated the two germline ends. The CDR3 region is CSARDLLEYEQYF. The CDR3, as DNA: TGCAGTGCTAGAGATCTGCTTGAGTACGAGCAGTACTTC.

This clonotype was recorded a few times. The chain joins TRBV5-1 to TRBJ2-5, with D uncertain. The CDR3 extends over 14 amino acids. Per germline, CDR1 SGHRS and CDR2 YFSETQ. V shed 6 bases and J shed 2 bases, with 14 bases lying between them. Written as DNA, the CDR3 is TGCGCCAGCACCCAGATCGGTTCTCAAGAGACCCAGTACTTC. Translating it yields CASTQIGSQETQYF.

This clonotype was picked up many times. The rearrangement links TRBV4-2 to TRBJ2-5, with 16 bases identical to TRBD2. This CDR3 has 16 residues. Germline trimming cut 5 bases from V and 3 bases from J; bases unmatched to any gene: 3. Germline lookup yields CDR1 LGHNA and CDR2 YNFKEQ. As DNA, the CDR3 is TGTGCCAGCAGCTTGGGGACTAGCGGGGGGGAAGAGACCCAGTACTTC. It yields the protein CASSLGTSGGEETQYF.

There are many counts of this clonotype. The chain recombines TRBV6-4 with TRBJ2-3; TRBD2 matches 11 bases. Germline loops: CDR1 MRHNA, CDR2 SNTAGT. The CDR3 is 16 amino acids. V was clipped by 4 bases and J by 5 bases; unmatched bases: 8. The CDR3 loop reads CASSVSSGGQEDTQYF. In DNA form, the CDR3 reads TGTGCCAGCAGTGTTTCTAGCGGGGGGCAGGAAGATACGCAGTATTTT.

CDR3 nucleotides: TGTGCCAGCAGTGAATACGGAAGGAAGGCGAACACTGAAGCTTTCTTT. Residues: CASSEYGRKANTEAFF. The chain combines TRBV25-1 with TRBJ1-1; D call uncertain. The CDR3 sequence is 16 residues long. Germline values: CDR1 MGHDK, CDR2 SYGVNS. Trimming stripped 0 bases from V and 1 base from J, with 12 bases between.